The count of the clone carrying this T cell receptor beta chain is one. A junction end diverges from the germline sequence, so it may reflect a read error. This sample is drawn from a study of CD8+CD57+ T cells in acquired aplastic anemia. The germline CDR1 and CDR2 sequences are SGHTA and FQGNSA. The CDR3 is 14 amino acids. The use of genomic DNA as template underpinned the TCR beta VDJ and CDR3 profiling. In TCRdb, the reads were re-called with MiXCR into one record per CDR3 protein. The repertoire holds roughly 420,000 distinct CDR3 sequences, with just under 70% as singletons. The chain recombines TRBV7-2 with TRBJ1-4; 10 positions agree with TRBD1. The sample was sorted CD4+, CD8+, or CD8+CD57+ T cells (not recorded which) from PBMCs. This TCR was sampled from a human donor in good health, serving as a control. As DNA, the CDR3 is TGTGCCAGCACCCGACAGGGGGCCGGTGAAAGACTGTTCTTT. The encoded protein is CASTRQGAGERLFF. Looking up the rest from reference TRBV7-2 and TRBJ1-4 gives the full variable domain: GAGVSQSPSNKVTEKGKDVELRCDPISGHTALYWYRQSLGQGLEFLIYFQGNSAPDKSGLPSDRFSAERTGGSVSTLTIQRTQQEDSAVYLCASTRQGAGERLFFGSGTQLSVL.